These T cell receptor beta chains were read from a single sample in a study of Graves' ophthalmopathy and Graves' hyperthyroidism. TCRdb re-derived calls from the multiplex PCR reads in MiXCR, one entry per CDR3 protein. The sample has hundreds of thousands of distinct CDR3 sequences; 22% are singletons. The sequenced sample was peripheral blood. Every receptor here comes from a woman aged 18-30 years with stable Graves' hyperthyroidism. Some clones in this sample may be carry-over from other donors' samples. Each CDR3 is given with its conserved first and last residue. Rows give clone size only sometimes, using once, few, many, or a class for an expanded clone.

V gene: TRBV11-2
J gene: TRBJ2-2
clone size: few
CDR3 protein: CASSPWTSGKAGELFF

V gene: TRBV12-3/TRBV12-4
J gene: TRBJ1-5
clone size: many
CDR3 protein: CASSSGQGSNQPQHF

V gene: TRBV28
J gene: TRBJ2-4
clone size: -
CDR3 protein: CASSLRGTDRAKNIKYF

V gene: TRBV5-1
J gene: TRBJ1-1
clone size: -
CDR3 protein: CASSLEAENTEAFF

V gene: TRBV30
J gene: TRBJ1-1
clone size: many
CDR3 protein: CAWSYDVEAFF

V gene: TRBV13
J gene: TRBJ1-6
clone size: many
CDR3 protein: CASSLNRGSPLHF

V gene: TRBV12-5
J gene: TRBJ1-1
clone size: few
CDR3 protein: CASVQGGNTEAFF

V gene: TRBV12-3/TRBV12-4
J gene: TRBJ2-5
clone size: many
CDR3 protein: CASSNTRQALPKLETQYF

V gene: TRBV30
J gene: TRBJ1-3
clone size: -
CDR3 protein: CAWSGGTSGNTIYF

V gene: TRBV12-3/TRBV12-4
J gene: TRBJ2-5
clone size: -
CDR3 protein: CASRVGGWAETQYF

V gene: TRBV6-1
J gene: TRBJ1-2
clone size: few
CDR3 protein: CASSDEVAAINYGYTF

V gene: TRBV6-1
J gene: TRBJ2-7
clone size: many
CDR3 protein: CASSEKTGLLYEQYF

V gene: TRBV9
J gene: TRBJ1-3
clone size: -
CDR3 protein: CASSVEEAPGNTIYF

V gene: TRBV6-1
J gene: TRBJ1-3
clone size: -
CDR3 protein: CASSEWVSGGNTIYF

V gene: TRBV7-9
J gene: TRBJ2-7
clone size: many
CDR3 protein: CASSHRGFKPDYEQYF

V gene: TRBV2
J gene: TRBJ1-6
clone size: -
CDR3 protein: CASRGGQVAPLHF

V gene: TRBV25-1
J gene: TRBJ2-6
clone size: many
CDR3 protein: CASSGDVLSGANVLTF

V gene: TRBV6-5
J gene: TRBJ1-6
clone size: many
CDR3 protein: CASMRRFGNSPLHF

V gene: TRBV10-3
J gene: TRBJ2-2
clone size: few
CDR3 protein: CATLRQGRTGELFF

V gene: TRBV2
J gene: TRBJ2-7
clone size: -
CDR3 protein: CASILQGIPPEQYF

V gene: TRBV20-1
J gene: TRBJ2-7
clone size: few
CDR3 protein: CSARSWEQYF

V gene: TRBV11-1
J gene: TRBJ1-3
clone size: many
CDR3 protein: CASSLANYVISRSGNTIYF

V gene: TRBV20-1
J gene: TRBJ1-2
clone size: many
CDR3 protein: CSARVLGTDRYGYTF

V gene: TRBV6-1
J gene: TRBJ1-5
clone size: few
CDR3 protein: CASSAKYPGNQPQHF

V gene: TRBV2
J gene: TRBJ2-5
clone size: -
CDR3 protein: CASSGSWGLGQETQYF

V gene: TRBV28
J gene: TRBJ1-6
clone size: -
CDR3 protein: CASRLQDRGYNSPLHF

V gene: TRBV7-9
J gene: TRBJ1-1
clone size: few
CDR3 protein: CATSGQGVTEAFF

V gene: TRBV20-1
J gene: TRBJ1-1
clone size: many
CDR3 protein: CSARVTEVGAFF

V gene: TRBV6-5
J gene: TRBJ2-5
clone size: -
CDR3 protein: CASSYTSGRAETQYF

V gene: TRBV11-2
J gene: TRBJ1-6
clone size: -
CDR3 protein: CASSLAEGHSPLHF

V gene: TRBV12-3/TRBV12-4
J gene: TRBJ2-2
clone size: many
CDR3 protein: CASSLLWELFF

V gene: TRBV28
J gene: TRBJ2-7
clone size: many
CDR3 protein: CASSAPRDRVAYEQYF

V gene: TRBV12-3/TRBV12-4
J gene: TRBJ2-7
clone size: many
CDR3 protein: CASSLWSYEQYF

V gene: TRBV6-1
J gene: TRBJ2-7
clone size: -
CDR3 protein: CASSRTVTSYEQYF

V gene: TRBV6-1
J gene: TRBJ2-5
clone size: many
CDR3 protein: CASSEAQGGQETQYF

V gene: TRBV6-1
J gene: TRBJ2-6
clone size: many
CDR3 protein: CASSEKGQGYLGANVLTF

V gene: TRBV27
J gene: TRBJ1-5
clone size: many
CDR3 protein: CASSFLGQGGQPQHF

V gene: TRBV27
J gene: TRBJ2-5
clone size: many
CDR3 protein: CASSFGSGTKTQYF

V gene: TRBV2
J gene: TRBJ2-4
clone size: -
CDR3 protein: CASSPDRDRVNIQYF

V gene: TRBV30
J gene: TRBJ1-2
clone size: few
CDR3 protein: CAWRGTGSGGYTF

V gene: TRBV7-6
J gene: TRBJ2-7
clone size: many
CDR3 protein: CASSSRTGGYEQYF

V gene: TRBV7-3
J gene: TRBJ1-2
clone size: many
CDR3 protein: CASSLYGSGYGYTF

V gene: TRBV29-1
J gene: TRBJ2-7
clone size: -
CDR3 protein: CSVGGGRRASYEQYF

V gene: TRBV6-1
J gene: TRBJ1-3
clone size: many
CDR3 protein: CASRLPDSRNTIYF

V gene: TRBV6-9
J gene: TRBJ2-5
clone size: many
CDR3 protein: CAHRCEGQTQETQYF

V gene: TRBV12-3/TRBV12-4
J gene: TRBJ1-1
clone size: many
CDR3 protein: CASSLRLWDTEAFF

V gene: TRBV5-1
J gene: TRBJ2-2
clone size: many
CDR3 protein: CASSSPRTGGELFF

V gene: TRBV19
J gene: TRBJ2-5
clone size: many
CDR3 protein: CASTHGVSQLETQYF

V gene: TRBV6-5
J gene: TRBJ1-5
clone size: many
CDR3 protein: CASSYPSGTQPQHF

V gene: TRBV5-1
J gene: TRBJ1-5
clone size: many
CDR3 protein: CASSLDRGDNQPQHF

V gene: TRBV30
J gene: TRBJ1-1
clone size: many
CDR3 protein: CAWSVRGHTNTEAFF

V gene: TRBV12-3/TRBV12-4
J gene: TRBJ1-1
clone size: few
CDR3 protein: CASSYSGGVEANTEAFF

V gene: TRBV6-2/TRBV6-3
J gene: TRBJ2-6
clone size: many
CDR3 protein: CASSPLLRPEANVLTF

V gene: TRBV6-1
J gene: TRBJ1-5
clone size: many
CDR3 protein: CASHPDQYSNQPQHF

V gene: TRBV2
J gene: TRBJ2-2
clone size: many
CDR3 protein: CASRSSTGRAGELFF